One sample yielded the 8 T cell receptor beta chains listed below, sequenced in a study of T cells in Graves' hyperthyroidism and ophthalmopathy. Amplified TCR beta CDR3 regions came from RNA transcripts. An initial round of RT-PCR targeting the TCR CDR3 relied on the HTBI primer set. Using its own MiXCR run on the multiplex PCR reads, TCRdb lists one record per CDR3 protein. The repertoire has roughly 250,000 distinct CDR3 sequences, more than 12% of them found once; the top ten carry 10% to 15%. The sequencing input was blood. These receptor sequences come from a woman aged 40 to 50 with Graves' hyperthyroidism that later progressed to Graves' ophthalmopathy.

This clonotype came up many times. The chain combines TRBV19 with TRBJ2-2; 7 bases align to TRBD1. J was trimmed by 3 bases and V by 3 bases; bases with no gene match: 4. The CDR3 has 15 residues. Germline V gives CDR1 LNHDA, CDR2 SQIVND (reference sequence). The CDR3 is CASSIADRDTGELFF. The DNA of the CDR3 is TGTGCCAGTAGTATCGCCGACAGGGACACCGGGGAGCTGTTTTTT.

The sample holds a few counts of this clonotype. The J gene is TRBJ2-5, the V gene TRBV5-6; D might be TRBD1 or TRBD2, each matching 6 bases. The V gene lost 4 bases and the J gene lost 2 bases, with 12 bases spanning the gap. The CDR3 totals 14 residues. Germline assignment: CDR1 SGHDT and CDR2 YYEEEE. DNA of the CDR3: TGTGCCAGCAGCCCTACAGGGAGGCAAGAGACCCAGTACTTC. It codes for CASSPTGRQETQYF.

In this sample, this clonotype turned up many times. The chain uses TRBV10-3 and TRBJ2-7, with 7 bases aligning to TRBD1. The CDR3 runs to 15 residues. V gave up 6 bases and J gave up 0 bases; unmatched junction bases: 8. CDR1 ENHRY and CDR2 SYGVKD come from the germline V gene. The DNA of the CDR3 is TGTGCCATCAGAGATCCGGGACAGAGCTCCTACGAGCAGTACTTC. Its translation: CAIRDPGQSSYEQYF.

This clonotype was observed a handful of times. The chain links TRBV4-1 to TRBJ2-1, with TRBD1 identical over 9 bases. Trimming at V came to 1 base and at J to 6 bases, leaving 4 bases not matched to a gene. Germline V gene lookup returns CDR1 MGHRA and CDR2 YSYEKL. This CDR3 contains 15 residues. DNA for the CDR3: TGCGCCAGCAGCCAAGGGACAGGGGCCCTCAATGAGCAGTTCTTC. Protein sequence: CASSQGTGALNEQFF.

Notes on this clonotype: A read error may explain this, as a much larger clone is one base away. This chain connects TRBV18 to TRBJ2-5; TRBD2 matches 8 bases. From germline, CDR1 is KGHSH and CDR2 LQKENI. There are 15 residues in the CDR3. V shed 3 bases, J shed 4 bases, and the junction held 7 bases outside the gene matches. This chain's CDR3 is CASSPGLVGRETQYF. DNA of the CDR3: TGTGCCAGCTCACCGGGACTAGTGGGCCGAGAGACCCAGTACTTC.

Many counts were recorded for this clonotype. The CDR3 protein is CASRILDRGNNSPLHF. CDR3 coding DNA: TGCGCCAGCAGGATCCTAGACAGGGGAAATAATTCACCCCTCCACTTT. The rearrangement uses TRBV4-1 and TRBJ1-6; 8 positions agree with TRBD1. The V gene's germline CDR1 is MGHRA and CDR2 YSYEKL. The length of the CDR3 is 16 residues. The V and J ends lost 6 bases and 5 bases, in that order; junction bases with no gene match: 9.

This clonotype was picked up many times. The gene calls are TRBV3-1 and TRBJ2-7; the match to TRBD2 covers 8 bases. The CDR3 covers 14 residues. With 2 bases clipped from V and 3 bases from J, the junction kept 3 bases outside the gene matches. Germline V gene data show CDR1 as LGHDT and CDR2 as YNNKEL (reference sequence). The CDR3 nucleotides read TGTGCCAGCAGCCAAAGCGGGAGTGGCTACGAGCAGTACTTC. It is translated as CASSQSGSGYEQYF.

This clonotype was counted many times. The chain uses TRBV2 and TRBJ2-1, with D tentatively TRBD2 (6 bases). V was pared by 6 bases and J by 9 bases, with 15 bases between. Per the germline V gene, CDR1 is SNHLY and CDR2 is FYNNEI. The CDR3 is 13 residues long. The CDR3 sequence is CASSPPGRGEQFF. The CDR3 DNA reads TGTGCCAGCAGCCCCCCCGGGCGGGGTGAGCAGTTCTTC.